The clone carrying this T cell receptor (beta chain) occurred many times. The data are from a study of T-cell memory formation after mild COVID-19. TCRdb re-analysed the 5' RACE reads in MiXCR, keeping a single row per CDR3 protein. The repertoire includes some 150,000 distinct CDR3 sequences, under 7% of them detected once, and 2% to 2.5% sits in the top ten. The CDR3 length is 17 residues. The V end was cut by 6 bases, the J end by 3 bases, with 20 bases between. This clonotype was sampled from an adult woman who had mild COVID-19 (a few samples of this study predate the infection). Cell type and time point are not known. The chain links TRBV12-3 or TRBV12-4 to TRBJ2-2, with D maybe TRBD2 (5 bases). What was sequenced was PBMCs or a T cell subset sorted from them (not recorded which). The CDR3 DNA reads TGTGCCAGCAGCTCAGTTGGTGCCGGCGGGTACACCGGGGAGCTGTTTTTT. Translating it yields CASSSVGAGGYTGELFF.